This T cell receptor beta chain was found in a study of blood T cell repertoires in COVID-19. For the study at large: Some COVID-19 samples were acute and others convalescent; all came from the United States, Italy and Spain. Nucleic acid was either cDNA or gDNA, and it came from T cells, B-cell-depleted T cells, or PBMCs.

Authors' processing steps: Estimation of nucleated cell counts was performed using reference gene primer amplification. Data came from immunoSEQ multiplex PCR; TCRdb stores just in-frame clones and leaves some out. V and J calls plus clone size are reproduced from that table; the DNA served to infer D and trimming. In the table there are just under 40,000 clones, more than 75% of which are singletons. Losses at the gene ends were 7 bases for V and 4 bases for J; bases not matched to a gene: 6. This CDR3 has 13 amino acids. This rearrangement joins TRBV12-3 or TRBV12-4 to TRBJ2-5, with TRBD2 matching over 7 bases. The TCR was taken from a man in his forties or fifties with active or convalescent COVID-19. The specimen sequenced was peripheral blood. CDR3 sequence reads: CASTQAGLETQYF. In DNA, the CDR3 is TGTGCCAGCACCCAAGCGGGGTTAGAGACCCAGTACTTC.